Each of the 18 T cell receptor beta chains below was sequenced from the same sample in a study of blood T cell repertoires in COVID-19. Clones were sequenced by immunoSEQ multiplex PCR, and TCRdb holds only the in-frame ones, with some missing. The data show some 300,000 clones, 75% to 90% seen once. The sample consisted of peripheral blood. These receptor sequences come from a man aged 18 to 30 with active or convalescent COVID-19.

The gene calls are TRBV4-1 and TRBJ1-2; D gene unclear. The CDR3 is 15 residues long. V gave up 1 base and J gave up 6 bases, with 15 bases separating them. Germline lookup yields CDR1 MGHRA and CDR2 YSYEKL. CDR3 in DNA: TGCGCCAGCAGCCAAGTCAACACACAGAAAGATGGCTACACCTTC. Translating gives CASSQVNTQKDGYTF.

Notes on this clone: Different DNA sequences within this sample yield the same CDR3. The chain links TRBV5-1 to TRBJ1-5, with D uncertain. CDR3 length: 13 amino acids. Germline-derived CDR1 and CDR2 are SGHRS and YFSETQ. V was cut by 4 bases and J by 2 bases, with 7 bases left in between. The CDR3 nucleotides read TGCGCCAGCAGCGCCCAGGGCAATCAGCCCCAGCATTTT. Translating it yields CASSAQGNQPQHF. The complete variable domain, with remaining parts taken from reference TRBV5-1 and TRBJ1-5, reads KAGVTQTPRYLIKTRGQQVTLSCSPISGHRSVSWYQQTPGQGLQFLFEYFSETQRNKGNFPGRFSGRQFSNSRSEMNVSTLELGDSALYLCASSAQGNQPQHFGDGTRLSIL.

The V and J genes are TRBV19 and TRBJ1-2, with unresolved D. The ends were cut back, 9 bases at V and 2 bases at J, with 10 bases in the middle. CDR1 and CDR2 from the germline V gene are LNHDA and SQIVND (reference sequence). The CDR3 has 12 residues. CDR3 residues: CASGRLNYGYTF. In DNA, the CDR3 is TGTGCCAGCGGCCGACTGAACTATGGCTACACCTTC.

With regard to this clone: Other DNA sequences within the sample encode an identical CDR3. The chain employs TRBV27 and TRBJ1-5; D may be TRBD1 (5 bases). Germline V lookup: CDR1 MNHEY, CDR2 SMNVEV (reference sequence). Trimming pared 2 bases from V and 3 bases from J, leaving 8 bases between. This CDR3 spans 14 amino acids. The CDR3 bases are TGTGCCAGCAGTTTAGGGGGGTCCAATCAGCCCCAGCATTTT. Its protein product is CASSLGGSNQPQHF.

The genes are TRBV5-1 and TRBJ1-3; 7 bases agree with TRBD1. Germline values: CDR1 SGHRS, CDR2 YFSETQ. The CDR3 runs 16 residues. V lost 0 bases to trimming and J lost 1 base; unmatched junction nucleotides: 4. In nucleotides, the CDR3 is TGCGCCAGCAGCTTGGACGGGACAGCTTCTGGAAACACCATATATTTT. Protein product: CASSLDGTASGNTIYF.

This clone was counted once. This chain links TRBV10-1 with TRBJ2-7, with D possibly being TRBD2 (5 bases). V shed 5 bases and J shed 6 bases, with 14 bases lying between them. Germline V gene data show CDR1 as WNHNN and CDR2 as SYGVQD (reference sequence). The CDR3 is 13 amino acids. Here the CDR3 DNA reads TGCGCCAGCAGTCTATCCGGGAAATCCGAGCAGTACTTC. This encodes CASSLSGKSEQYF.

V and J are TRBV10-3 and TRBJ2-5; 9 nucleotides match TRBD1. With V trimmed by 5 bases and J by 1 base, 5 bases remained unmatched. The length of the CDR3 is 15 residues. Germline values: CDR1 ENHRY, CDR2 SYGVKD. CDR3 bases: TGTGCCATCAGTACGACAGGGGGATTCCAAGAGACCCAGTACTTC. This translates into CAISTTGGFQETQYF.

In the case of this clone: At one end the junction does not follow the germline gene, possibly because of a read error. The chain recombines TRBV2 with TRBJ1-6, with 9 bases aligning to TRBD1. Germline V CDR1 and CDR2: SNHLY, FYNNEI. This CDR3 has 15 residues. The CDR3 protein is CASREGTGINSPLHF. The CDR3 nucleotides are TGTGCCAGCAGGGAAGGGACAGGGATTAATTCACCCCTCCACTTT.

This chain uses TRBV7-9 with TRBJ2-2; 10 nucleotides match TRBD2. The CDR3 runs 17 residues. In germline, CDR1 is SEHNR, CDR2 FQNEAQ (reference sequence). The V segment lost 2 bases and the J segment 1 base; nucleotides outside the gene matches: 4. The CDR3 spells CASSLRRTSGNTGELFF. DNA for the CDR3: TGTGCCAGCAGCTTACGCCGGACTAGCGGGAACACCGGGGAGCTGTTTTTT.

This clone was recorded only once. The chain couples TRBV2 to TRBJ1-4, with 7 bases aligning to TRBD1. J lost 6 bases, V lost 2 bases, and 3 bases had no gene match. Germline assignment: CDR1 SNHLY and CDR2 FYNNEI. This CDR3 has 14 amino acids. Written as DNA, the CDR3 is TGTGCCAGCAGTGAACAGGGGGAAGATGAAAAACTGTTTTTT. Amino acids: CASSEQGEDEKLFF.

The CDR3: CASSLRTGRDTQYF. CDR3 bases: TGTGCCAGCTCACTCCGGACAGGGAGAGATACGCAGTATTTT. The V gene is TRBV18, the J gene TRBJ2-3, with TRBD1 identical over 8 bases. The length of the CDR3 is 14 residues. The junction had 5 bases not matched to a gene; V was cut back by 4 bases and J by 5 bases. Germline CDR1 is KGHSH and CDR2 is LQKENI.

The table lists this clone with a count of one. The J gene is TRBJ1-5, the V gene TRBV18; maybe TRBD1 (5 bases). Per germline, CDR1 KGHSH and CDR2 LQKENI. The length of the CDR3 is 16 residues. V dropped 2 bases and J dropped 0 bases, with 11 bases sitting between them. In DNA, the CDR3 is TGTGCCAGCTCACCAGCAGCAGGGAATAGCAATCAGCCCCAGCATTTT. Residues: CASSPAAGNSNQPQHF.

The V and J genes are TRBV7-2 and TRBJ2-2, with D possibly matching TRBD1 (6 bases). The length of the CDR3 is 15 residues. The V and J ends lost 6 bases and 2 bases respectively, with 13 bases between them. Germline V gene data show CDR1 as SGHTA and CDR2 as FQGNSA. The CDR3 loop reads CASRSGVLNTGELFF. The DNA of the CDR3 is TGTGCCAGCAGATCAGGGGTTCTAAACACCGGGGAGCTGTTTTTT.

CDR3 amino acids: CASTIGEGDPANYGYTF. The CDR3 DNA follows: TGTGCCAGTACCATTGGAGAGGGGGACCCTGCTAACTATGGCTACACCTTC. The J gene is TRBJ1-2, the V gene TRBV19; D might be TRBD1 (6 bases). Trimming stripped 7 bases from V and 0 bases from J, with 21 bases between. CDR3 length equals 17 residues. Germline lookup yields CDR1 LNHDA and CDR2 SQIVND (reference sequence).

The chain carries TRBV9 and TRBJ1-3; D is unclear. Germline CDR1 and CDR2: SGDLS and YYNGEE. Trimming pared 0 bases from V and 4 bases from J, leaving 5 bases between. The CDR3 is made up of 13 amino acids. CDR3 sequence reads: CASSVATGNTIYF. The CDR3 DNA follows: TGTGCCAGCAGCGTAGCTACGGGAAACACCATATATTTT.

This clone was observed a few times. The chain uses TRBV10-3 and TRBJ2-1, with D possibly TRBD2 on 6 matching bases. CDR3 length: 15 amino acids. V lost 2 bases to trimming and J lost 0 bases, with 8 bases between them. The germline gives CDR1 ENHRY, CDR2 SYGVKD. CDR3 coding DNA: TGTGCCATCAGTGAGGCGGGGAGCTCCTACAATGAGCAGTTCTTC. Its translation: CAISEAGSSYNEQFF.

This clone is a singleton in its sample. V usage is TRBV5-4 and J usage is TRBJ2-1, with 11 bases that match TRBD2. CDR1 SGHNT and CDR2 YYREEE come from the germline V gene (reference sequence). V lost 4 bases and J lost 9; bases outside the gene matches: 9. CDR3 length: 15 residues. The CDR3 region is CASSRGTSGVSEQFF. CDR3 coding DNA: TGTGCCAGCAGCCGCGGGACTAGCGGTGTAAGTGAGCAGTTCTTC.

The chain recombines TRBV6-2 or TRBV6-3 with TRBJ2-7, with TRBD1 matching 7 bases. This CDR3 comprises 15 residues. The V segment lost 5 bases and the J segment 6 bases; nucleotides outside the gene matches: 13. The germline gives CDR1 MNHEY, CDR2 SVGEGT. CDR3 DNA: TGTGCCAGCAGTCAATACGACCGACAGGGTGGCGAGCAGTACTTC. Its protein is CASSQYDRQGGEQYF.